This T cell receptor beta chain was retrieved from a study of OX40 agonist ivuxolimab in advanced cancers. Study-wide background: Head and neck, renal cell, melanoma or hepatocellular carcinoma were the cancers that dose-escalation patients had.

Germline assignment: CDR1 MNHEY and CDR2 SVGAGI. Trimming pared 5 bases from V and 3 bases from J, leaving 10 bases between. The CDR3 is 13 residues long. TCRdb's copy holds only in-frame clones and misses some; the assay was immunoSEQ multiplex PCR. The sample includes some 17,000 clones, 85% to 90% seen only once; the top ten take roughly 31%. The sample here was CD4+ or CD8+ T cells sorted from blood, taken in a trial of the OX40 agonist ivuxolimab. The rearrangement links TRBV6-5 to TRBJ1-2; D unresolved. The TCR comes from an adult with an advanced solid tumor such as melanoma, head and neck, liver or kidney cancer. DNA of the CDR3: TGTGCCAGCAGTCCGACACGCCACTATGGCTACACCTTC. Residues: CASSPTRHYGYTF.